This is a list of T cell receptor beta chains from one sample in a study of CD8 T cells in Susac syndrome. TCRdb reprocessed the immunoSEQ multiplex PCR reads via MiXCR and lists one record per CDR3 protein. The table records around 140,000 distinct CDR3 sequences, just under 95% of them present only once. What was sequenced was CD4+ T cells from PBMCs. The receptors were gathered from a human donor with Susac syndrome. The CDR3 runs from the conserved cysteine through the conserved F or W. A D gene is named only where the DNA matches it firmly. A clone size is listed for some rows: how often the clone was seen (once, few, many), or a class if it is expanded.

D gene	J gene	V gene	clone size	CDR3 protein	CDR3 DNA
TRBD1	TRBJ1-2	TRBV29-1	once	CSVLDRNYGYTF	TGCAGCGTTCTGGACAGGAACTATGGCTACACCTTC
TRBD1	TRBJ2-5	TRBV29-1	NA	CSAGDRAMETQYF	TGCAGCGCCGGGGACAGGGCTATGGAGACCCAGTACTTC
NA	TRBJ2-1	TRBV12-3/TRBV12-4	NA	CASSLSQGPYNEQFF	TGTGCCAGCAGTTTGAGTCAGGGGCCCTACAATGAGCAGTTCTTC
NA	TRBJ2-6	TRBV25-1	NA	CASSFGANVLTF	TGTGCCAGCAGTTTTGGGGCCAACGTCCTGACTTTC
NA	TRBJ1-2	TRBV5-1	NA	CASSSARGNYGYTF	TGCGCCAGCAGTTCAGCCCGGGGAAACTATGGCTACACCTTC
TRBD1	TRBJ1-2	TRBV29-1	NA	CSVEQGGYGYTF	TGCAGCGTTGAACAGGGGGGCTATGGCTACACCTTC
NA	TRBJ2-7	TRBV29-1	once	CSVGQSSYEQYF	TGCAGCGTCGGACAGAGTTCCTACGAGCAGTACTTC
TRBD1	TRBJ1-6	TRBV5-1	NA	CASSLGQGWNSPLHF	TGCGCCAGCAGCTTGGGACAGGGCTGGAATTCACCCCTCCACTTT
NA	TRBJ2-7	TRBV20-1	NA	CSARGDSLGYEQYF	TGCAGTGCTAGGGGAGATAGCCTAGGGTACGAGCAGTACTTC
TRBD2	TRBJ2-3	TRBV15	NA	CATSSPIAGGADTQYF	TGTGCCACCAGCAGTCCTATAGCGGGAGGCGCAGATACGCAGTATTTT
NA	TRBJ2-1	TRBV3-1	NA	CASSPLPGGFYNEQFF	TGTGCCAGCAGCCCCCTTCCCGGGGGCTTTTACAATGAGCAGTTCTTC
NA	TRBJ1-5	TRBV29-1	NA	CSVVEDLLAGPQHF	TGCAGCGTTGTTGAAGACCTCCTCGCGGGGCCCCAGCATTTT
TRBD1	TRBJ2-1	TRBV20-1	NA	CSARGQGANYNEQFF	TGCAGTGCTAGAGGCCAGGGGGCAAACTACAATGAGCAGTTCTTC
NA	TRBJ1-1	TRBV14	NA	CASSQVESTEAFF	TGTGCCAGCAGCCAAGTCGAGAGCACTGAAGCTTTCTTT
NA	TRBJ1-2	TRBV29-1	few	CSVAEGGYTF	TGCAGCGTTGCAGAGGGCGGCTACACCTTC
TRBD1	TRBJ1-4	TRBV30	once	CAWSDYRGSEKLFF	TGTGCCTGGAGTGACTACAGGGGAAGTGAAAAACTGTTTTTT
NA	TRBJ1-2	TRBV30	NA	CAWSVLWAGPMPYGYTF	TGTGCCTGGAGTGTACTATGGGCAGGACCTATGCCCTATGGCTACACCTTC
TRBD2	TRBJ2-1	TRBV13	NA	CASSPSGGTLRRYNEQFF	TGTGCCAGCAGCCCTAGCGGGGGGACGTTAAGGAGGTACAATGAGCAGTTCTTC
TRBD1	TRBJ1-1	TRBV7-2	NA	CASSSGGVRNTEAFF	TGTGCCAGCAGTTCAGGGGGCGTGAGGAACACTGAAGCTTTCTTT
NA	TRBJ2-4	TRBV3-1	NA	CASSQRTARLAKNIQYF	TGTGCCAGCAGCCAACGGACAGCAAGACTAGCCAAAAACATTCAGTACTTC
TRBD1	TRBJ1-1	TRBV6-5	NA	CASSYRDRVVAFF	TGTGCCAGCAGTTACCGGGACAGGGTTGTAGCTTTCTTT
NA	TRBJ2-3	TRBV28	NA	CASSPGGVTDTQYF	TGTGCCAGCAGTCCAGGGGGGGTCACAGATACGCAGTATTTT
NA	TRBJ2-3	TRBV20-1	NA	CSTKKFGADTQYF	TGCAGTACTAAGAAGTTTGGGGCAGATACGCAGTATTTT
TRBD2	TRBJ2-1	TRBV19	NA	CASSTIAGDNEQFF	TGTGCCAGTAGTACCATAGCGGGAGACAATGAGCAGTTCTTC
TRBD1	TRBJ1-2	TRBV6-6	NA	CASSQTGVGYTF	TGTGCCAGCAGTCAGACAGGGGTGGGCTACACCTTC
NA	TRBJ1-6	TRBV5-1	NA	CASSLGQAARSPLHF	TGCGCCAGCAGCTTGGGACAGGCAGCTCGGTCACCCCTCCACTTT
TRBD2	TRBJ2-1	TRBV7-3	NA	CASSLRVRDRGTSGGIHEQFF	TGTGCCAGCAGCTTAAGGGTGCGAGACAGGGGGACTAGCGGGGGTATCCATGAGCAGTTCTTC
TRBD2	TRBJ2-1	TRBV15	NA	CATSRVDGGAGFF	TGTGCCACCAGCAGAGTAGACGGGGGGGCCGGGTTCTTC
NA	TRBJ1-5	TRBV21-1	NA	CATYEEPQHF	TGTGCCACCTACGAGGAGCCCCAGCATTTT
TRBD2	TRBJ2-7	TRBV7-3	NA	CASSLYSGRAYEQYF	TGTGCCAGCAGCTTATACAGCGGGAGGGCCTACGAGCAGTACTTC
TRBD1	TRBJ2-7	TRBV30	NA	CAWGRTGASYEQYF	TGTGCCTGGGGCCGGACAGGGGCTTCCTACGAGCAGTACTTC
NA	TRBJ1-1	TRBV28	NA	CASTPGITVRVAFF	TGTGCCAGCACCCCGGGCATTACGGTGAGGGTAGCTTTCTTT
NA	TRBJ2-3	TRBV24-1	NA	CATSGGFSTDTQYF	TGTGCCACCAGTGGTGGCTTTAGCACAGATACGCAGTATTTT
NA	TRBJ2-7	TRBV9	NA	CASSGGGINSYEQYF	TGTGCCAGCAGCGGGGGGGGCATTAACTCCTACGAGCAGTACTTC